One sample yielded the 18 T cell receptor beta chains listed below, sequenced in a study of T cells in Graves' hyperthyroidism and ophthalmopathy. Amplified TCR beta CDR3 regions derived from RNA transcripts. HTBI primers drove first-round RT-PCR of the TCR CDR3. Each CDR3 protein gets one entry after TCRdb re-called the multiplex PCR reads with MiXCR. The sample includes more than 650,000 distinct CDR3 sequences, about 15% seen only once; the top ten take 10%. What was sequenced was blood. The receptors here all came from a woman under 30 with Graves' hyperthyroidism.

This clonotype was detected many times. This chain joins TRBV7-9 and TRBJ2-7; D possibly corresponds to TRBD2 (5 bases). The CDR3 is 15 residues long. Germline values: CDR1 SEHNR, CDR2 FQNEAQ (reference sequence). The V and J ends lost 1 base and 2 bases respectively, with 12 bases between them. The CDR3 here is CASSLGTSRAYEQYF. Written as DNA, the CDR3 is TGTGCCAGCAGCTTAGGGACCTCGAGGGCCTACGAGCAGTACTTC.

The sample holds many counts of this clonotype. The rearrangement uses TRBV20-1 and TRBJ2-7; 12 bases are shared with TRBD2. Germline lookup yields CDR1 DFQATT and CDR2 SNEGSKA (reference sequence). This CDR3 is 15 amino acids long. J was trimmed by 0 bases and V by 3 bases; bases with no gene match: 3. The DNA for the CDR3 is TGCAGTGCTAGGGAGACTAGCGGGAGCTCCTACGAGCAGTACTTC. This codes for CSARETSGSSYEQYF.

The sample holds a few counts of this clonotype. The chain recombines TRBV19 with TRBJ2-7; D remains ambiguous. There are 14 residues in the CDR3. Germline CDR1 and CDR2: LNHDA and SQIVND (reference sequence). The V and J ends lost 1 base and 6 bases respectively, with 13 bases between them. The CDR3 spells CASSIVYSFSEQYF. In nucleotides, the CDR3 is TGTGCCAGTAGTATAGTGTACAGCTTCTCCGAGCAGTACTTC. Looking up the rest from reference TRBV19 and TRBJ2-7 gives the full variable domain: DGGITQSPKYLFRKEGQNVTLSCEQNLNHDAMYWYRQDPGQGLRLIYYSQIVNDFQKGDIAEGYSVSREKKESFPLTVTSAQKNPTAFYLCASSIVYSFSEQYFGPGTRLTVT.

This clonotype has ten or more counts. The rearrangement uses TRBV30 and TRBJ1-5, with TRBD1 matching 8 bases. V shed 0 bases, J shed 7 bases, and the junction held 11 bases outside the gene matches. This CDR3 has 16 amino acids. Germline CDR1 GTSNPN, CDR2 SVGIG (reference sequence). CDR3 amino acids: CAWSVYGQGSGQPQHF. Written as DNA, the CDR3 is TGTGCCTGGAGTGTATATGGACAGGGTTCAGGGCAGCCCCAGCATTTT.

Ten or more counts support this clonotype. CDR3 residues: CSGGPRVGQETQYF. In DNA, the CDR3 is TGCAGCGGGGGACCTAGGGTGGGTCAAGAGACCCAGTACTTC. This chain links TRBV29-1 with TRBJ2-5, with D perhaps TRBD1 or TRBD2 (5 bases each). V lost 7 bases, J lost 2 bases, and 17 bases lay in between. The CDR3 loop spans 14 amino acids. Germline V gene lookup returns CDR1 SQVTM and CDR2 ANQGSEA.

The chain uses TRBV15 and TRBJ2-1; 13 bases fit TRBD2. V trimming: 4 bases; J trimming: 10 bases; junction bases outside the gene matches: 4. This CDR3 has 14 residues. The germline gives CDR1 LNHNV, CDR2 YYDKDF (reference sequence). The CDR3 coding sequence is TGTGCCACCAGCATGGAGACTAGCGGGAGGGAGCAGTTCTTC. Translated: CATSMETSGREQFF.

This rearrangement joins TRBV5-6 to TRBJ2-7; 10 nucleotides align to TRBD2. Germline values: CDR1 SGHDT, CDR2 YYEEEE. V shed 4 bases, J shed 0 bases, and the junction held 7 bases outside the gene matches. The CDR3 is made up of 16 amino acids. Here the CDR3 DNA reads TGTGCCAGCAGCGCCTTAGCGGGAGGTGACTCCTACGAGCAGTACTTC. Translating it yields CASSALAGGDSYEQYF.

The chain carries TRBV7-9 and TRBJ2-1; D is ambiguous. V shed 2 bases and J shed 9 bases, with 2 bases lying between them. There are 10 residues in the CDR3. The germline gives CDR1 SEHNR, CDR2 FQNEAQ (reference sequence). The CDR3 nucleotides read TGTGCCAGCAGCTTAACTGAGCAGTTCTTC. Its protein is CASSLTEQFF.

This clonotype has ten or more counts. The CDR3 loop is CASIRDLGSGELFF. In DNA form, the CDR3 reads TGTGCCAGCATCCGGGACCTCGGCAGCGGGGAGCTGTTTTTT. The chain recombines TRBV28 with TRBJ2-2; either TRBD1 or TRBD2 may supply D (5 bases each). The germline V and J ends were trimmed by 7 bases and 7 bases, with 16 bases remaining between them. Germline loops: CDR1 MDHEN, CDR2 SYDVKM. The CDR3 is 14 residues long.

This clonotype showed up just a few times. The chain couples TRBV7-2 to TRBJ2-3; 7 positions match TRBD2. With 5 bases clipped from V and 4 bases from J, the junction kept 9 bases outside the gene matches. CDR3 length: 15 amino acids. Germline V gene sequence: CDR1 SGHTA, CDR2 FQGNSA. CDR3 loop: CASSIGLVLSDTQYF. In DNA form, the CDR3 reads TGTGCCAGCAGCATCGGACTAGTACTATCAGATACGCAGTATTTT.

This clonotype was picked up many times. The chain employs TRBV24-1 and TRBJ2-1; 8 bases are shared with TRBD1. V was clipped by 4 bases and J by 4 bases; unmatched bases: 8. The CDR3 has 16 residues. CDR1 KGHDR and CDR2 SFDVKD come from the germline V gene. The CDR3 bases are TGTGCCACCAGTGACATTGGACAGGGCGATTACAATGAGCAGTTCTTC. It is translated as CATSDIGQGDYNEQFF.

This clonotype has just a few counts. V and J are TRBV29-1 and TRBJ1-1, with 7 bases identical to TRBD1. CDR3 size: 13 residues. Germline V gene sequence: CDR1 SQVTM, CDR2 ANQGSEA. Germline trimming cut 6 bases from V and 4 bases from J; bases unmatched to any gene: 8. CDR3 DNA sequence: TGCAGCGTACAGGGGAGGAGGGGCACTGAAGCTTTCTTT. Amino acids: CSVQGRRGTEAFF.

This clonotype was picked up many times. This sequence joins TRBV20-1 and TRBJ1-1; D is uncertain. CDR3 size: 15 residues. V lost 1 base, J lost 2 bases, and 14 bases lay in between. In germline, CDR1 is DFQATT, CDR2 SNEGSKA (reference sequence). The CDR3 region has the DNA TGCAGTGCTAGAGGGTGGACGGAGGATAACACTGAAGCTTTCTTT. Translation: CSARGWTEDNTEAFF.

This clonotype was seen repeatedly, ten times or more. The rearrangement joins TRBV6-6 to TRBJ1-1; D gene uncertain. The CDR3 is 16 amino acids. Per the germline V gene, CDR1 is MNHNY and CDR2 is SVGAGI (reference sequence). Trimming took off 2 bases at V and 6 bases at J, with 19 bases between the two ends. This CDR3 reads CASSYPSHVKEPEAFF. CDR3 coding DNA: TGTGCCAGCAGTTACCCGTCGCACGTCAAGGAGCCTGAAGCTTTCTTT.

This rearrangement joins TRBV15 to TRBJ2-2, with 8 bases fitting TRBD1. V shed 4 bases, J shed 0 bases, and the junction held 7 bases outside the gene matches. This CDR3 has 17 residues. CDR1 and CDR2 from the germline V gene are LNHNV and YYDKDF (reference sequence). CDR3 sequence reads: CATSIGWTGTNTGELFF. CDR3 nucleotides: TGTGCCACCAGCATTGGGTGGACAGGGACGAACACCGGGGAGCTGTTTTTT.

In this sample, this clonotype turned up many times. This chain connects TRBV29-1 to TRBJ1-2; D remains ambiguous. This CDR3 has 14 amino acids. Trimming removed 5 bases at V and 3 bases at J, with 16 bases between. The germline V gene has CDR1 SQVTM and CDR2 ANQGSEA. The CDR3 bases are TGCAGCGTTCTGAGGGCGGCTGGCGACTATGGCTACACCTTC. It translates to CSVLRAAGDYGYTF.

The sample holds a few counts of this clonotype. The rearrangement uses TRBV27 and TRBJ1-1; unclear D gene. This CDR3 has 14 amino acids. Deletions cut 6 bases from V and 1 base from J, with 12 bases between. Germline V gene data show CDR1 as MNHEY and CDR2 as SMNVEV (reference sequence). CDR3 sequence reads: CASRLRPSNTEAFF. The CDR3 DNA reads TGTGCCAGCAGACTCCGACCCTCGAACACTGAAGCTTTCTTT.

The rearrangement uses TRBV29-1 and TRBJ2-7; D not resolved. The germline CDR1 and CDR2 sequences are SQVTM and ANQGSEA. This CDR3 is built from 12 residues. Trimming removed 7 bases from V and 6 bases from J, with 16 bases in between. CDR3 region: CSGRDIFSEQYF. Here the CDR3 DNA reads TGCAGCGGGAGAGACATATTTAGCGAGCAGTACTTC.